This T cell receptor beta chain was identified during a study of OX40 agonist ivuxolimab in advanced cancers. The CDR3 runs to 11 residues. V was cut by 7 bases and J by 5 bases, with 9 bases left in between. CDR1 and CDR2 from the germline V gene are SQVTM and ANQGSEA. Measured with immunoSEQ multiplex PCR; TCRdb has only the in-frame clones, and not every one. The sample records tens of thousands of clones, 93% being singletons. This sequence originates from an adult with an advanced solid tumor such as melanoma, head and neck, liver or kidney cancer. This sample comprised CD4+ or CD8+ T cells sorted from blood, obtained in a trial of the OX40 agonist ivuxolimab. This sequence joins TRBV29-1 and TRBJ2-1; D not certain. Here the CDR3 reads CSAIGDNEQFF. The CDR3, as DNA: TGCAGCGCCATTGGGGACAATGAGCAGTTCTTC.